This T cell receptor (beta chain) comes out of a study of blood T cell repertoires in COVID-19. Study in general: From the United States, Italy and Spain came samples of acute and convalescent COVID-19. The cDNA or gDNA used as material had been derived from T cells, B-cell-depleted T cells, or PBMCs.

In the original analysis: Reference gene primer amplification in the assay estimated nucleated cell counts. The repertoire was sequenced with immunoSEQ multiplex PCR; TCRdb's copy has only in-frame clones and lacks some. The V and J calls and clone size come from that table; D and trimming were worked out from the DNA. Here the sample spans around 41,000 clones, over 75% being singletons. CDR1 and CDR2 from the germline V gene are SGDLS and YYNGEE. Trimming pared 4 bases from V and 1 base from J, leaving 11 bases between. The CDR3 runs to 14 residues. Sample: peripheral blood. This sequence originates from a woman aged 80 or older with acute or convalescent COVID-19. This chain uses TRBV9 with TRBJ1-1; D possibly corresponds to TRBD1 (5 bases). The CDR3 DNA reads as TGTGCCAGCAGCCCCCAGACAGAGAACACTGAAGCTTTCTTT. This encodes CASSPQTENTEAFF.